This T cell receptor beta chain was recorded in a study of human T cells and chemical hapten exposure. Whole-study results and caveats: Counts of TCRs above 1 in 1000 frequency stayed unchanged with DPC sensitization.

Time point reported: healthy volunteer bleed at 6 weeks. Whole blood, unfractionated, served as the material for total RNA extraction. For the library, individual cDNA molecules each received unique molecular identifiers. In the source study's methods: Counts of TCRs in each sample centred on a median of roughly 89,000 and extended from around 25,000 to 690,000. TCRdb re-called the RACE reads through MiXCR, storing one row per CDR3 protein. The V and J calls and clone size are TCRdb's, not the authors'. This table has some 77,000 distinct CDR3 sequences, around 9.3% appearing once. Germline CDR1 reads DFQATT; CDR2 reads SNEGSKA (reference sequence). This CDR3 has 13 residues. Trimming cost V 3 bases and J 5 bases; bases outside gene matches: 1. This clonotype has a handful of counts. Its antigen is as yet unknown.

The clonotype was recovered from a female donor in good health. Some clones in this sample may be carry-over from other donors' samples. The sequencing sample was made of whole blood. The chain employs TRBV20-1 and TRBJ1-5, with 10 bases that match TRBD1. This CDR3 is CSARDRGDQPQHF. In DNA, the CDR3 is TGCAGTGCTAGGGACAGGGGGGATCAGCCCCAGCATTTT.